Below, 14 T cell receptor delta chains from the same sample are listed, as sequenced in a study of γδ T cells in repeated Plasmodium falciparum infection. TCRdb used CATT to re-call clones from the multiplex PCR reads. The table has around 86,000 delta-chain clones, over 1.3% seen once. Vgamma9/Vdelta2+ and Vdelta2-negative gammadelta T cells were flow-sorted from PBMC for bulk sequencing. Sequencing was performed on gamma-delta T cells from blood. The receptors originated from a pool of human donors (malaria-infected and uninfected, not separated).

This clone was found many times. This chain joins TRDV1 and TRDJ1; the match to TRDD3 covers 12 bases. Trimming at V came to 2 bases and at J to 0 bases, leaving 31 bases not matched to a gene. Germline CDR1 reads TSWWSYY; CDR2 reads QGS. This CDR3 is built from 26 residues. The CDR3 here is CALGEGPRIPGGWGIREPSYTDKLIF. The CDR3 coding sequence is TGTGCTCTTGGGGAAGGCCCTAGGATCCCAGGGGGCTGGGGGATACGGGAGCCATCGTACACCGATAAACTCATCTTT.

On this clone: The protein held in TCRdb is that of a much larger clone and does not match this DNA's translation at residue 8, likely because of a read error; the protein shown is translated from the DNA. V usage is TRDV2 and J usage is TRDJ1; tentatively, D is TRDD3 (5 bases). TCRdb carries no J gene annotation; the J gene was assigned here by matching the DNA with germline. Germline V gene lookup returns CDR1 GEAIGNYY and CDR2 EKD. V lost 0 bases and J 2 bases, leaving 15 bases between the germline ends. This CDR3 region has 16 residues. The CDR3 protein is CACDTVGYRQTDKLIF. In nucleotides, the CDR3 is TGTGCCTGTGACACCGTGGGGTATCGCCAGACCGATAAACTCATCTTT.

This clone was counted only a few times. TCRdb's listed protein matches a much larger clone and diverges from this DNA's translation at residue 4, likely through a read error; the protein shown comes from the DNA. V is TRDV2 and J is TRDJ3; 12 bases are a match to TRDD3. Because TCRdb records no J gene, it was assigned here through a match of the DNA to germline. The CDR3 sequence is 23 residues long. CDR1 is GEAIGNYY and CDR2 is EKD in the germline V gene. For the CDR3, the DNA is TGTGCCTGTGGCACCGCGTGGGTACTGGGGGATACACGGGGCTCCTGGGACACCCGACAGATGTTTTTC. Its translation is CACGTAWVLGDTRGSWDTRQMFF.

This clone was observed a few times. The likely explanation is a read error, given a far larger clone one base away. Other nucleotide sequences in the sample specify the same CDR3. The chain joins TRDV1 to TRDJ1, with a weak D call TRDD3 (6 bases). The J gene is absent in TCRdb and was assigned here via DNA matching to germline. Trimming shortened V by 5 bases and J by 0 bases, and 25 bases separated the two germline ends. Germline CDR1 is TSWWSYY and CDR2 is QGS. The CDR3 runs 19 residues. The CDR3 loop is CALGLGLPILGHYTDKLIF. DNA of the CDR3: TGTGCTCTTGGGCTGGGCCTCCCAATACTGGGACACTACACCGATAAACTCATCTTT.

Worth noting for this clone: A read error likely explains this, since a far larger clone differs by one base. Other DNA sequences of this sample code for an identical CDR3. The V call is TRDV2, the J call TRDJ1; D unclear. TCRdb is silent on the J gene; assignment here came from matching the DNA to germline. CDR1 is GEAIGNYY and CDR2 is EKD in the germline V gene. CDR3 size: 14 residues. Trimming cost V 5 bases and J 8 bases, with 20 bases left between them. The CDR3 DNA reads TGTGCCTGTGTCCCAGGCACTGAGGCCCTAAAACTCATCTTT. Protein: CACVPGTEALKLIF.

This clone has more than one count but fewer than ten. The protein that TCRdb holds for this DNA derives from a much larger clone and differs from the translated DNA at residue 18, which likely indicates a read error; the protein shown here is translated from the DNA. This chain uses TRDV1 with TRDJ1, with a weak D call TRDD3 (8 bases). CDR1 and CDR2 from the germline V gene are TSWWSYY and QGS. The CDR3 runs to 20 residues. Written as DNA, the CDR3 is TGTGCTCTTGGGGCTCCATTTTCCTACTTACACTGGGGGGCCACTGTTAAACCCATCTTT. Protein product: CALGAPFSYLHWGATVKPIF.

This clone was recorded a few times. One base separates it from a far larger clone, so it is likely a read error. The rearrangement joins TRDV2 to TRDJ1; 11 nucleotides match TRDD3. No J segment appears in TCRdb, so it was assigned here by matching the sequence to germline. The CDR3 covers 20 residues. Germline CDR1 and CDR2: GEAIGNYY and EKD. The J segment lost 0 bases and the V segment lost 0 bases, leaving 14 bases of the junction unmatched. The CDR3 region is CACDTEKVLGDKVYTDKLIF. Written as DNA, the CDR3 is TGTGCCTGTGACACCGAGAAAGTACTGGGGGATAAGGTATACACCGATAAACTCATCTTT.

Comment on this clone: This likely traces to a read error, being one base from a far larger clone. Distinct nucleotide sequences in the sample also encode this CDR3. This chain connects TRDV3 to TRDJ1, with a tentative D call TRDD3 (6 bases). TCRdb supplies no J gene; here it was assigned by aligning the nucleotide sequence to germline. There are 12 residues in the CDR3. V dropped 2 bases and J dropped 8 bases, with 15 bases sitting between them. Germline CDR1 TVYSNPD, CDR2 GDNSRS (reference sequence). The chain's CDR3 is CAFGGPGDKLIF. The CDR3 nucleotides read TGTGCCTTTGGGGGACCCGGGGACAAACTCATCTTT.

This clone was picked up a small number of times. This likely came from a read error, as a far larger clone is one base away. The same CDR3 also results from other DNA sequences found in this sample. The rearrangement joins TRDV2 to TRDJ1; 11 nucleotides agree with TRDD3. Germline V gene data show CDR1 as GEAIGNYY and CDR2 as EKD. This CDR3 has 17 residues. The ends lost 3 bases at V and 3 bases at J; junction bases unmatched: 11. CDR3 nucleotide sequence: TGTGCCTGTGACCCCTTACTGGGGGATAACGGGGCCGATAAACTCATCTTT. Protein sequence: CACDPLLGDNGADKLIF.

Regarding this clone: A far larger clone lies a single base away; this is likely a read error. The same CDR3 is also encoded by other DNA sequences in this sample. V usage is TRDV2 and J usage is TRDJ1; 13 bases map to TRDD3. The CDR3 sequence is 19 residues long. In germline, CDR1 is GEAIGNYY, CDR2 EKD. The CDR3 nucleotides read TGTGCCTGTGACACCGTGCAACTGGGGGATACGGCGGGGACCGATAAACTCATTTTT. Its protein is CACDTVQLGDTAGTDKLIF.

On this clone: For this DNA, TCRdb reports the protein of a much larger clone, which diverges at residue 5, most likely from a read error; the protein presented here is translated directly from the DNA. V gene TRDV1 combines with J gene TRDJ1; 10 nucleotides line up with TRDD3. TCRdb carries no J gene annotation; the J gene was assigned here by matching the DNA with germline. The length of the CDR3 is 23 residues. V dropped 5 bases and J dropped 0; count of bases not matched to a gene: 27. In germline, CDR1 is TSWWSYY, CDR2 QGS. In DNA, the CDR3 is TGTGCTCTTGGGAGAGGGTCCTACGAATCGACTGGGGGATTCTACCTGTACACCGATAAACTCATCTTT. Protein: CALGRGSYESTGGFYLYTDKLIF.

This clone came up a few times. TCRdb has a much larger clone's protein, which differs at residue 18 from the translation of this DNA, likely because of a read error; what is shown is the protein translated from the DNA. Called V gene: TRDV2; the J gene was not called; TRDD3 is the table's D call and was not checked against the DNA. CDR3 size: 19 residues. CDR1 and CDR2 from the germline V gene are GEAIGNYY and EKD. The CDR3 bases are TGTGCCTGTGACACCGCGACTCTACTGGGGGAGCCGCACACCGATAAACTCACCTTT. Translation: CACDTATLLGEPHTDKLTF.

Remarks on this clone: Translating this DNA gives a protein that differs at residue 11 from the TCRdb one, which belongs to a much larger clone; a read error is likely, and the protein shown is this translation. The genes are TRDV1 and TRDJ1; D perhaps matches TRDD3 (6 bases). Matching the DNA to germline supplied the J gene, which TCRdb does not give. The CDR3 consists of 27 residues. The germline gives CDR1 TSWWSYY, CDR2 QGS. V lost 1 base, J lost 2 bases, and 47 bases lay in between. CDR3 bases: TGTGCTCTTGGGGAACCTGTCTCCTATAAACCCACTCATACTATCTGGTGGCACACATGGGGGACCGATAAACTCATCTTT. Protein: CALGEPVSYKPTHTIWWHTWGTDKLIF.

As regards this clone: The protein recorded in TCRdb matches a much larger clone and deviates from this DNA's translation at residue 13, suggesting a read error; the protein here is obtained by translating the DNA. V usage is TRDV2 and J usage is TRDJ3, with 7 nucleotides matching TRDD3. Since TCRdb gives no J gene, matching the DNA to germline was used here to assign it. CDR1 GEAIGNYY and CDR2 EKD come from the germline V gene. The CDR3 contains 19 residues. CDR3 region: CACDTVLGGLSWGTRQMFF. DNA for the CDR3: TGTGCCTGTGACACCGTTCTGGGGGGACTCTCCTGGGGCACCCGACAGATGTTTTTC.